Listed here are 21 T cell receptor beta chains from one sample, sequenced in a study of blood T cell repertoires in COVID-19. The table came from immunoSEQ multiplex PCR; TCRdb's copy has only in-frame clones and leaves some out. Of some 250,000 clones detected, around 82% appear once; the ten largest clones hold 4.4%. Sequencing used peripheral blood. These TCRs come from a man aged 50-60 years with active or convalescent COVID-19.

The chain combines TRBV4-3 with TRBJ1-2; D is possibly TRBD1 (5 bases). The germline gives CDR1 LGHNA, CDR2 YSLEER. The CDR3 runs to 14 residues. Between the trimmed V and J ends, which lost 0 bases and 7 bases, there was a span of 12 bases. CDR3 DNA sequence: TGCGCCAGCAGCCAAGACTCGGGACTCACTGGCTACACCTTC. Amino acid sequence: CASSQDSGLTGYTF.

The chain joins TRBV5-1 to TRBJ2-1; 8 bases align to TRBD2. The CDR3 loop spans 15 amino acids. Losses at the gene ends were 4 bases for V and 3 bases for J; bases not matched to a gene: 6. Germline V gives CDR1 SGHRS, CDR2 YFSETQ. The CDR3 protein is CASSPTSGVYNEQFF. DNA of the CDR3: TGCGCCAGCAGCCCTACTAGCGGAGTCTACAATGAGCAGTTCTTC.

This chain joins TRBV7-3 and TRBJ2-5; D gene ambiguous. The germline V gene encodes CDR1 SGHTA and CDR2 FQGTGA. The V gene lost 1 base and the J gene lost 1 base, with 10 bases spanning the gap. The CDR3 covers 15 residues. CDR3 amino acids: CASSLRGRSQETQYF. DNA of the CDR3: TGTGCCAGCAGCTTAAGAGGTCGGTCCCAAGAGACCCAGTACTTC.

V is TRBV7-3 and J is TRBJ2-5; 11 nucleotides match TRBD2. J lost 4 bases, V lost 4 bases, and 5 bases had no gene match. Germline V gene sequence: CDR1 SGHTA, CDR2 FQGTGA. There are 15 residues in the CDR3. In DNA, the CDR3 is TGTGCCAGCAGCTCCTTAGCGGGGGGGCGAGAGACCCAGTACTTC. This encodes CASSSLAGGRETQYF.

This chain joins TRBV7-2 and TRBJ2-1; no clear D gene. This CDR3 is 13 amino acids long. The V gene lost 1 base and the J gene lost 2 bases, with 3 bases spanning the gap. Looked up from germline, CDR1 is SGHTA and CDR2 is FQGNSA. CDR3 region: CASSLGAYNEQFF. CDR3 nucleotides: TGTGCCAGCAGCTTAGGAGCCTACAATGAGCAGTTCTTC.

This chain uses TRBV29-1 with TRBJ1-2, with TRBD1 identical over 9 bases. The length of the CDR3 is 12 residues. Germline-derived CDR1 and CDR2 are SQVTM and ANQGSEA. V trimming: 6 bases; J trimming: 4 bases; junction bases outside the gene matches: 3. The CDR3 is CSVGQGIYGYTF. DNA of the CDR3: TGCAGCGTGGGACAGGGTATCTATGGCTACACCTTC. The entire variable domain, with the rest obtained from reference TRBV29-1 and TRBJ1-2, is as follows: SAVISQKPSRDICQRGTSLTIQCQVDSQVTMMFWYRQQPGQSLTLIATANQGSEATYESGFVIDKFPISRPNLTFSTLTVSNMSPEDSSIYLCSVGQGIYGYTFGSGTRLTVV.

The chain carries TRBV2 and TRBJ2-1; D is undetermined. The CDR3 contains 14 residues. Germline values: CDR1 SNHLY, CDR2 FYNNEI. V was pared by 1 base and J by 8 bases, with 12 bases between. The CDR3 DNA follows: TGTGCCAGCAGTGAAGTTCTAGGATTCCATGAGCAGTTCTTC. This translates into CASSEVLGFHEQFF.

The CDR3 DNA reads TGCGCCAGCAGCCAGAGGGACAGCCTCTATGGCTACACCTTC. Residues: CASSQRDSLYGYTF. V usage is TRBV5-1 and J usage is TRBJ1-2; 7 bases fit TRBD1. This CDR3 is built from 14 residues. After removal of 4 bases from V and 4 bases from J, the junction contained 7 bases not matched to a gene. Germline CDR1 SGHRS, CDR2 YFSETQ.

The chain links TRBV5-1 to TRBJ2-2; D may be TRBD1 (5 bases). CDR1 and CDR2 from the germline V gene are SGHRS and YFSETQ. The V and J ends lost 0 bases and 5 bases respectively, with 8 bases between them. The CDR3 length is 14 residues. CDR3 coding DNA: TGCGCCAGCAGCTTGGATCAGGGAACCGGGGAGCTGTTTTTT. It encodes CASSLDQGTGELFF.

The J gene is TRBJ1-2, the V gene TRBV13, with no clear D. Trimming removed 2 bases from V and 2 bases from J, with 12 bases in between. CDR3 length equals 15 residues. Per germline, CDR1 PRHDT and CDR2 FYEKMQ (reference sequence). Written as DNA, the CDR3 is TGTGCCAGCAGCTTACAGGCGAATCTCAACTATGGCTACACCTTC. Encoded protein: CASSLQANLNYGYTF.

On this clone itself: Other DNA sequences of this sample code for an identical CDR3. The rearrangement joins TRBV24-1 to TRBJ2-2, with 8 bases fitting TRBD2. The ends lost 6 bases at V and 2 bases at J; junction bases unmatched: 1. Germline V gives CDR1 KGHDR, CDR2 SFDVKD. The CDR3 is made up of 14 amino acids. The CDR3 reads CATSRGGNTGELFF. In nucleotides, the CDR3 is TGTGCCACCAGTCGGGGGGGTAACACCGGGGAGCTGTTTTTT.

This chain joins TRBV6-6 and TRBJ2-7; possible D gene TRBD1, 7 bases. In germline, CDR1 is MNHNY, CDR2 SVGAGI (reference sequence). Trimming stripped 7 bases from V and 3 bases from J, with 10 bases between. The CDR3 totals 12 residues. The CDR3 sequence is CASTQGGYEQYF. CDR3 nucleotides: TGTGCCAGCACCCAGGGGGGCTACGAGCAGTACTTC.

CDR3 residues: CASSFLSGNTIYF. DNA of the CDR3: TGTGCCAGCAGCTTCTTGTCTGGAAACACCATATATTTT. The chain joins TRBV5-4 to TRBJ1-3; D call uncertain. The V gene's germline CDR1 is SGHNT and CDR2 YYREEE (reference sequence). This CDR3 comprises 13 residues. Trimming took off 2 bases at V and 1 base at J, with 4 bases between the two ends.

J is TRBJ2-5 and V is TRBV25-1; D perhaps matches TRBD1 (6 bases). The germline V gene has CDR1 MGHDK and CDR2 SYGVNS. Trimming pared 4 bases from V and 4 bases from J, leaving 10 bases between. The CDR3 runs 13 residues. The CDR3 DNA sequence: TGTGCCAGCAGTGGGCAGGGGAGAGAGACCCAGTACTTC. This codes for CASSGQGRETQYF.

The genes are TRBV11-3 and TRBJ2-2; D gene uncertain. Germline assignment: CDR1 SGHNT and CDR2 YENEEA. V was shortened by 5 bases and J by 0 bases, with 7 bases between the two germline ends. The CDR3 spans 14 residues. CDR3 DNA: TGTGCCAGCAGCCCCCGAGCGAACACCGGGGAGCTGTTTTTT. This codes for CASSPRANTGELFF.

This clone occurred a few times. The chain combines TRBV6-6 with TRBJ1-4; 7 positions match TRBD1. In germline, CDR1 is MNHNY, CDR2 SVGAGI (reference sequence). Trimming took 6 bases from V and 4 from J; bases not matched to a gene: 8. CDR3 size: 15 residues. The CDR3, as DNA: TGTGCCAGCAGCTCCCCCCGGGACAGTAATGAAAAACTGTTTTTT. Its protein is CASSSPRDSNEKLFF.

V gene TRBV6-2 or TRBV6-3 combines with J gene TRBJ2-7; D not resolved. Germline V gives CDR1 MNHEY, CDR2 SVGEGT. The length of the CDR3 is 12 residues. Trimming stripped 2 bases from V and 4 bases from J, with 6 bases between. CDR3 protein: CASSYPTYEQYF. The CDR3 nucleotides are TGTGCCAGCAGTTACCCCACTTACGAGCAGTACTTC.

This rearrangement joins TRBV9 to TRBJ2-2; 14 positions match TRBD2. CDR1 and CDR2 (germline): SGDLS, YYNGEE. V shed 4 bases, J shed 4 bases, and the junction held 9 bases outside the gene matches. This CDR3 has 18 amino acids. CDR3 DNA sequence: TGTGCCAGCAGCCCCGGACTAGCGGGGGGCCATGGCACCGGGGAGCTGTTTTTT. It translates to CASSPGLAGGHGTGELFF. Together with reference TRBV9 and TRBJ2-2, the CDR3 gives the full variable domain: DSGVTQTPKHLITATGQRVTLRCSPRSGDLSVYWYQQSLDQGLQFLIQYYNGEERAKGNILERFSAQQFPDLHSELNLSSLELGDSALYFCASSPGLAGGHGTGELFFGEGSRLTVL.

The rearrangement uses TRBV23-1 and TRBJ2-5; a possible D gene is TRBD1 (7 bases). TRBV23-1 belongs to the ORF category, with a function that is uncertain. V lost 8 bases and J lost 5, with 18 bases in between. The CDR3 runs 14 residues. The CDR3, as DNA: TGCGCCAGCCCCCAGGGGGGAGAGGGGGAGACCCAGTACTTC. This gives the protein CASPQGGEGETQYF.

The rearrangement joins TRBV30 to TRBJ1-2, with D perhaps matching TRBD1 (5 bases). Germline V gives CDR1 GTSNPN, CDR2 SVGIG (reference sequence). The V and J ends lost 2 bases and 8 bases respectively, with 12 bases between them. The CDR3 loop spans 12 amino acids. CDR3 in amino acids: CAWSIRDRGYTF. The CDR3 coding sequence is TGTGCCTGGAGTATCAGGGATCGAGGCTACACCTTC.

On this clone: Other DNA sequences in the same sample also yield this CDR3. This chain uses TRBV7-6 with TRBJ2-7; D is possibly TRBD2 (5 bases). Germline V lookup: CDR1 SGHVS, CDR2 FNYEAQ. The CDR3 loop spans 13 amino acids. The germline V and J ends were trimmed by 1 base and 2 bases, with 6 bases remaining between them. CDR3: CASSLGEPYEQYF. In nucleotides, the CDR3 is TGTGCCAGCAGCTTAGGGGAGCCCTACGAGCAGTACTTC. Full variable domain (outside the CDR3, taken from reference TRBV7-6 and TRBJ2-7): GAGVSQSPRYKVTKRGQDVALRCDPISGHVSLYWYRQALGQGPEFLTYFNYEAQQDKSGLPNDRFSAERPEGSISTLTIQRTEQRDSAMYRCASSLGEPYEQYFGPGTRLTVT.